The 22 T cell receptor beta chains reported below all come from one sample, sequenced in a study of cytomegalovirus exposure and HLA in healthy donors. Primers for the PCR totalled 60 Vbeta and 13 Jbeta. The data were produced by immunoSEQ multiplex PCR, yet TCRdb's version contains in-frame clones alone and is incomplete. The sample consists of about 150,000 clones, roughly three quarters of them appearing once. The material sequenced was PBMCs. The receptors stem from a human donor in good health.

The V call is TRBV19, the J call TRBJ1-3; a weak D match, TRBD1 (5 bases). The germline V gene encodes CDR1 LNHDA and CDR2 SQIVND (reference sequence). The CDR3 has 15 amino acids. Trimming removed 3 bases at V and 1 base at J, with 10 bases between. The CDR3 region is CASSIAGRSGNTIYF. CDR3 bases: TGTGCCAGTAGTATCGCGGGACGGTCTGGAAACACCATATATTTT.

The genes are TRBV28 and TRBJ2-3, with 9 nucleotides matching TRBD1. The CDR3 consists of 16 residues. From germline, CDR1 is MDHEN and CDR2 SYDVKM. V lost 5 bases to trimming and J lost 1 base; unmatched junction nucleotides: 7. CDR3 protein: CASSKPGQGRTDTQYF. The CDR3 bases are TGTGCCAGCAGTAAACCGGGACAGGGACGCACAGATACGCAGTATTTT.

This chain joins TRBV29-1 and TRBJ1-1; D is possibly TRBD1 (5 bases). Germline CDR1 is SQVTM and CDR2 is ANQGSEA. CDR3 length: 13 amino acids. The V end was cut by 6 bases, the J end by 3 bases, with 14 bases between. The CDR3 bases are TGCAGCGTGGGGGGGGTGGGAGACACTGAAGCTTTCTTT. Protein sequence: CSVGGVGDTEAFF.

CDR3 sequence (DNA): TGTGCCAGCTCACCACGGCCAGTTTCGCACGAGCAGTACTTC. This gives the protein CASSPRPVSHEQYF. The chain joins TRBV18 to TRBJ2-7; unclear D gene. Germline V CDR1 and CDR2: KGHSH, LQKENI. The CDR3 spans 14 residues. Deletions cut 1 base from V and 5 bases from J, with 12 bases between.

The rearrangement joins TRBV14 to TRBJ1-4; 9 positions agree with TRBD1. The CDR3 runs to 17 residues. Losses at the gene ends were 5 bases for V and 3 bases for J; bases not matched to a gene: 10. The germline V gene encodes CDR1 SGHDN and CDR2 FVKESK. The CDR3 loop is CASSDRGYNPANEKLFF. CDR3 coding DNA: TGTGCCAGCAGCGACAGGGGGTATAATCCAGCTAATGAAAAACTGTTTTTT.

The chain links TRBV9 to TRBJ1-1; a possible D gene is TRBD1 (6 bases). This CDR3 contains 15 residues. Germline CDR1 and CDR2: SGDLS and YYNGEE. Between the trimmed V and J ends, which lost 3 bases and 5 bases, there was a span of 17 bases. The CDR3 here is CASSAGVGGGTEAFF. CDR3 sequence (DNA): TGTGCCAGCAGCGCTGGGGTAGGGGGGGGGACTGAAGCTTTCTTT. The full variable domain, with the rest looked up from reference TRBV9 and TRBJ1-1, is DSGVTQTPKHLITATGQRVTLRCSPRSGDLSVYWYQQSLDQGLQFLIQYYNGEERAKGNILERFSAQQFPDLHSELNLSSLELGDSALYFCASSAGVGGGTEAFFGQGTRLTVV.

The chain is built from TRBV27 and TRBJ1-1; 8 bases fit TRBD1. This CDR3 spans 14 amino acids. Germline lookup yields CDR1 MNHEY and CDR2 SMNVEV (reference sequence). V lost 4 bases to trimming and J lost 5 bases; unmatched junction nucleotides: 6. This CDR3 reads CASSYRGLVTEAFF. The CDR3 region has the DNA TGTGCCAGCAGTTACAGGGGGTTGGTAACTGAAGCTTTCTTT.

This chain connects TRBV2 to TRBJ2-5; maybe TRBD2 (6 bases). The CDR3 is made up of 13 amino acids. V gave up 4 bases and J gave up 3 bases, with 9 bases separating them. CDR1 is SNHLY, CDR2 FYNNEI, per germline. The CDR3 is CASSGDLEETQYF. The CDR3, as DNA: TGTGCCAGCAGTGGGGACTTGGAAGAGACCCAGTACTTC.

The CDR3, as DNA: TGTGCCAGCAGGGTCGGACAGGGTAACACTGAAGCTTTCTTT. As protein: CASRVGQGNTEAFF. The genes are TRBV6-1 and TRBJ1-1; 8 bases match TRBD1. Trimming removed 6 bases from V and 2 bases from J; junction bases left unmatched: 5. Germline-derived CDR1 and CDR2 are MNHNS and SASEGT. The CDR3 is made up of 14 amino acids.

J is TRBJ1-2 and V is TRBV9, with D possibly matching TRBD1 (5 bases). Trimming removed 3 bases from V and 7 bases from J, with 19 bases in between. Germline lookup yields CDR1 SGDLS and CDR2 YYNGEE. The CDR3 length is 15 residues. CDR3 nucleotide sequence: TGTGCCAGCAGCGCCCCCGAACAGGATTTGGGTGGCTACACCTTC. It specifies CASSAPEQDLGGYTF.

The chain recombines TRBV7-2 with TRBJ1-5; D might be TRBD1 (6 bases). Germline V gene sequence: CDR1 SGHTA, CDR2 FQGNSA. CDR3 length equals 14 residues. V was pared by 5 bases and J by 2 bases, with 10 bases between. The CDR3 region has the DNA TGTGCCAGCAGCAACAGGGTTGGCAATCAGCCCCAGCATTTT. It codes for CASSNRVGNQPQHF.

In its sample, this clone was seen a few times. V usage is TRBV6-5 and J usage is TRBJ1-1; weak D call: TRBD1 (5 bases). The CDR3 extends over 13 amino acids. Germline CDR1 MNHEY, CDR2 SVGAGI. V lost 5 bases, J lost 4 bases, and 11 bases lay in between. CDR3 sequence reads: CASSKQGPTEAFF. The CDR3 DNA reads as TGTGCCAGCAGTAAGCAGGGTCCCACTGAAGCTTTCTTT.

The gene calls are TRBV6-5 and TRBJ2-3; D might be TRBD2 (6 bases). Per the germline V gene, CDR1 is MNHEY and CDR2 is SVGAGI. The CDR3 loop spans 14 amino acids. Trimming cost V 2 bases and J 2 bases, with 8 bases left between them. The CDR3 bases are TGTGCCAGCAGTTACCGGGAGATCACAGATACGCAGTATTTT. As protein: CASSYREITDTQYF.

The chain uses TRBV15 and TRBJ2-3, with 9 nucleotides matching TRBD2. Germline trimming cut 0 bases from V and 4 bases from J; bases unmatched to any gene: 14. Germline V gene data show CDR1 as LNHNV and CDR2 as YYDKDF (reference sequence). The CDR3 extends over 19 amino acids. The CDR3 bases are TGTGCCACCAGCAGAGAATATAATATCGGGGCGGGAGGGGCAGATACGCAGTATTTT. The encoded protein is CATSREYNIGAGGADTQYF.

This clone was observed a single time. The CDR3 bases are TGTGCCAGCAGCTCTGAGCCCGGGAGGGCCCAAGCTTTCTTT. As protein: CASSSEPGRAQAFF. The rearrangement joins TRBV14 to TRBJ1-1; D uncertain. This CDR3 has 14 residues. Germline assignment: CDR1 SGHDN and CDR2 FVKESK. The V gene lost 5 bases and the J gene lost 9 bases, with 19 bases spanning the gap.

The rearrangement joins TRBV7-8 to TRBJ2-3, with 7 bases fitting TRBD1. Germline CDR1 and CDR2: SGHVS and FQNEAQ. J lost 3 bases, V lost 1 base, and 4 bases had no gene match. The CDR3 totals 15 residues. The CDR3 sequence: CASSLGGQHTDTQYF. The DNA for the CDR3 is TGTGCCAGCAGCTTAGGGGGACAGCATACAGATACGCAGTATTTT.

The chain couples TRBV11-2 to TRBJ2-7, with 9 bases identical to TRBD1. With V trimmed by 3 bases and J by 6 bases, 6 bases remained unmatched. Germline CDR1 and CDR2: SGHAT and FQNNGV. This CDR3 contains 14 residues. The chain's CDR3 is CASSFSTGGSEQYF. The CDR3 DNA sequence: TGTGCCAGCAGCTTCAGTACAGGGGGCTCCGAGCAGTACTTC.

V and J are TRBV9 and TRBJ2-3; the D is unclear. This CDR3 contains 13 residues. Trimming pared 0 bases from V and 4 bases from J, leaving 6 bases between. From germline, CDR1 is SGDLS and CDR2 YYNGEE. The CDR3 sequence: CASSVVGSDTQYF. The CDR3 coding sequence is TGTGCCAGCAGCGTAGTGGGCTCAGATACGCAGTATTTT.

The rearrangement joins TRBV27 to TRBJ2-2; D perhaps matches TRBD1 (6 bases). The V gene's germline CDR1 is MNHEY and CDR2 SMNVEV (reference sequence). Trimming left V 3 bases short and J 8 bases short, with 10 bases between. The CDR3 has 13 residues. CDR3 region: CASSFDRLGELFF. The CDR3 DNA reads as TGTGCCAGCAGTTTCGACAGGCTAGGGGAGCTGTTTTTT.

V and J are TRBV19 and TRBJ2-5, with 7 nucleotides matching TRBD2. The CDR3 has 14 residues. V lost 7 bases to trimming and J lost 2 bases; unmatched junction nucleotides: 7. The germline V gene has CDR1 LNHDA and CDR2 SQIVND (reference sequence). The CDR3: CASTPGLSQETQYF. In nucleotides, the CDR3 is TGTGCCAGTACCCCGGGACTATCACAAGAGACCCAGTACTTC. The full variable domain, with the rest looked up from reference TRBV19 and TRBJ2-5, is DGGITQSPKYLFRKEGQNVTLSCEQNLNHDAMYWYRQDPGQGLRLIYYSQIVNDFQKGDIAEGYSVSREKKESFPLTVTSAQKNPTAFYLCASTPGLSQETQYFGPGTRLLVL.

V and J are TRBV11-2 and TRBJ2-7; the match to TRBD1 covers 9 bases. The CDR3 consists of 14 residues. V gave up 4 bases and J gave up 2 bases; unmatched junction bases: 3. Germline V gives CDR1 SGHAT, CDR2 FQNNGV. CDR3 sequence reads: CASSWDRATYEQYF. In DNA, the CDR3 is TGTGCCAGCAGCTGGGACAGGGCTACCTACGAGCAGTACTTC.

The chain has TRBV7-9 and TRBJ1-5; maybe TRBD1 (5 bases). CDR1 SEHNR and CDR2 FQNEAQ come from the germline V gene (reference sequence). V was shortened by 5 bases and J by 4 bases, with 12 bases between the two germline ends. The CDR3 extends over 14 amino acids. The DNA of the CDR3 is TGTGCCAGCAGCCTTTTTGGGGGGAATCAGCCCCAGCATTTT. Translation: CASSLFGGNQPQHF.